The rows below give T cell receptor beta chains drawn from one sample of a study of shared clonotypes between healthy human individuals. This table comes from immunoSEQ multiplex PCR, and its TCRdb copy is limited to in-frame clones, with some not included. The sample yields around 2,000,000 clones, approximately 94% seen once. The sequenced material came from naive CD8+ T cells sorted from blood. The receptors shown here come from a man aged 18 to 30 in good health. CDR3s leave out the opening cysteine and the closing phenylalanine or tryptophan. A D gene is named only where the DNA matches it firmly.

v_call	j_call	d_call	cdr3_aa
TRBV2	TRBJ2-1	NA	ASSRPPLGHEQF
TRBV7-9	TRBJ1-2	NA	ASSLAGNYGYT
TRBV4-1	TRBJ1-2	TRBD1	ASSLTGGDGYT
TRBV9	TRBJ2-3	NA	ASSSGVDTQY
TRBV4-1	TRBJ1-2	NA	ASSQSSPGLLFYGYT
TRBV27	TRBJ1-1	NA	ASRVSPEGPTEAF
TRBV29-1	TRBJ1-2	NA	SANFLYGYT
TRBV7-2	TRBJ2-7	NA	ASSLTLNEAGAYEQY
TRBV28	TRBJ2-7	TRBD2	ASNKPTSGKYYEQY
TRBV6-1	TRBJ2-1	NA	ASSDNNEQF
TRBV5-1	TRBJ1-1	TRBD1	ASSGGQGYTEAF